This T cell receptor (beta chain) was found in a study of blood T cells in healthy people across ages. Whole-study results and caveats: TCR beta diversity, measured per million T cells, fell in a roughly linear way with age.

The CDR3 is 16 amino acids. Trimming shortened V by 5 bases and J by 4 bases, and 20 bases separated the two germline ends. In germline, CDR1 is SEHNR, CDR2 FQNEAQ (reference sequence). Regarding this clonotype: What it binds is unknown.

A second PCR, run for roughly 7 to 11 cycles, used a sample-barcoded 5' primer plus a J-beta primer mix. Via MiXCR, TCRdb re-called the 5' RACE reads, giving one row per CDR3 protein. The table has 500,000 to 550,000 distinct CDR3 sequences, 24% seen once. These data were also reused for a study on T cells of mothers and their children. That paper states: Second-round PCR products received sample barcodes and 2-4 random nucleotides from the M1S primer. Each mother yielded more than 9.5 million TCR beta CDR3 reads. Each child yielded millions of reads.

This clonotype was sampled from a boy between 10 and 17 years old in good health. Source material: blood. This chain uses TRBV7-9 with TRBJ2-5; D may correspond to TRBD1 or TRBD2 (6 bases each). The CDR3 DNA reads TGTGCCAGCAGCCCCGATCCGGGGGCGAGTTTAGAGACCCAGTACTTC. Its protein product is CASSPDPGASLETQYF.